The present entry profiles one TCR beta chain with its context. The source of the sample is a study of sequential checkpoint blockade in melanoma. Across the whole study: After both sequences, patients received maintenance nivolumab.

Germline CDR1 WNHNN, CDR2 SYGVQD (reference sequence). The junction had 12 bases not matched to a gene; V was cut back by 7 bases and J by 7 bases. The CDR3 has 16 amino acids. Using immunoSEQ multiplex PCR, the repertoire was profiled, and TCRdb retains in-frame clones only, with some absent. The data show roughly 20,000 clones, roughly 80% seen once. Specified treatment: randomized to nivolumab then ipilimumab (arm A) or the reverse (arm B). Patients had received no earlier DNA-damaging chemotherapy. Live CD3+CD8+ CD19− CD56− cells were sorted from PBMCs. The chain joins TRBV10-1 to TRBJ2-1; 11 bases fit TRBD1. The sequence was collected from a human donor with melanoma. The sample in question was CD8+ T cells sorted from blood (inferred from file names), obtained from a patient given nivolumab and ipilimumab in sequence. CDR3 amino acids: CASNTRTGGSGNEQFF. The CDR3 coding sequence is TGCGCCAGCAATACCAGGACAGGGGGCTCGGGAAATGAGCAGTTCTTC.